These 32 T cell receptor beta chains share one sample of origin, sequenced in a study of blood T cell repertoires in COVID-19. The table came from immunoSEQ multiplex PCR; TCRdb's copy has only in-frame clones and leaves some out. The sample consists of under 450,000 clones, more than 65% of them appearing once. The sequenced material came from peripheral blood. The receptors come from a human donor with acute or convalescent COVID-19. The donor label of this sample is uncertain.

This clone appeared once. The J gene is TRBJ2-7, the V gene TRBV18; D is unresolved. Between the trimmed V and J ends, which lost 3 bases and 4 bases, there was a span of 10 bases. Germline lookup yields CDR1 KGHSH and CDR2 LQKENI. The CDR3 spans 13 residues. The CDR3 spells CASSPKARYEQYF. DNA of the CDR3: TGTGCCAGCTCACCGAAGGCTAGGTACGAGCAGTACTTC.

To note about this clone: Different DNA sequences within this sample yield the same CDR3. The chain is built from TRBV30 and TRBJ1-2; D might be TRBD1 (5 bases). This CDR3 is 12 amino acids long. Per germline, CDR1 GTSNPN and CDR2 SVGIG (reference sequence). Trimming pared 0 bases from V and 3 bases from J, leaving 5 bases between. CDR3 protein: CAWSVQDYGYTF. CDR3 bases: TGTGCCTGGAGTGTACAGGACTATGGCTACACCTTC.

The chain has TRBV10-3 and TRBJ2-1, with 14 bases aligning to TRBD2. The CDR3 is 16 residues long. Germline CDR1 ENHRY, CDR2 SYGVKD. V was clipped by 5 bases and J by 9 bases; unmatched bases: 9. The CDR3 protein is CAISPGTSGSSLEQFF. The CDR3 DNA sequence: TGTGCCATCAGTCCCGGGACTAGCGGGAGTTCTCTTGAGCAGTTCTTC.

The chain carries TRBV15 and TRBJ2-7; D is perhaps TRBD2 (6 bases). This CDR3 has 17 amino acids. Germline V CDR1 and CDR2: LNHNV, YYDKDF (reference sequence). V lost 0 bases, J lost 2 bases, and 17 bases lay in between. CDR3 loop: CATSRDRIGGSTYEQYF. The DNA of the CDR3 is TGTGCCACCAGCAGAGATCGAATCGGGGGATCCACCTACGAGCAGTACTTC.

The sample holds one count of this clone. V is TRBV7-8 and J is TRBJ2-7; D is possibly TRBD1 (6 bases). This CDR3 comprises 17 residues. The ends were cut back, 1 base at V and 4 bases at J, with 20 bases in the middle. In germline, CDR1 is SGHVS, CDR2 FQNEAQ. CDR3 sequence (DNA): TGTGCCAGCAGCTTAGGCCTCTTTCGACAGGATAAGTACGAGCAGTACTTC. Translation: CASSLGLFRQDKYEQYF.

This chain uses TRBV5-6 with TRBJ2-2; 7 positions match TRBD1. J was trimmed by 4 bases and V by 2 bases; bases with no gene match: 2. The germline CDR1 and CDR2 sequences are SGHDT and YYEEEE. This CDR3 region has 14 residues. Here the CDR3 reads CASSFTGVTGELFF. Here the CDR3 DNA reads TGTGCCAGCAGCTTTACAGGGGTCACCGGGGAGCTGTTTTTT. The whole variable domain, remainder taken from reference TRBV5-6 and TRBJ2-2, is DAGVTQSPTHLIKTRGQQVTLRCSPKSGHDTVSWYQQALGQGPQFIFQYYEEEERQRGNFPDRFSGHQFPNYSSELNVNALLLGDSALYLCASSFTGVTGELFFGEGSRLTVL.

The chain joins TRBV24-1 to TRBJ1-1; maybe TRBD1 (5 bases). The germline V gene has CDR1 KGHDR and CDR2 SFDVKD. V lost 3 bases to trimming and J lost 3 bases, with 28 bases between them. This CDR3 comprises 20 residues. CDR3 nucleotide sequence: TGTGCCACCAGTGATCGCCAGGGAAGGGAGGATAGGCTTACGGACACTGAAGCTTTCTTT. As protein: CATSDRQGREDRLTDTEAFF.

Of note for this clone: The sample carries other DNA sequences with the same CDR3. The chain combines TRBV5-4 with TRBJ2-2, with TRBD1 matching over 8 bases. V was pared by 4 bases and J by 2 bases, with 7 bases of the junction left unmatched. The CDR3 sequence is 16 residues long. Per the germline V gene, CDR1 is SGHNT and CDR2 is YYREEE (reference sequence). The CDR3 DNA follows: TGTGCCAGCAGCCGAAGGACAGGGACCAACACCGGGGAGCTGTTTTTT. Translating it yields CASSRRTGTNTGELFF.

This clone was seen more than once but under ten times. CDR3 amino acids: CASSQGRQGFLAYEQYF. Written as DNA, the CDR3 is TGCGCCAGCAGCCAAGGAAGACAGGGGTTCCTAGCCTACGAGCAGTACTTC. The J gene is TRBJ2-7, the V gene TRBV4-1; 8 bases map to TRBD1. CDR3 size: 17 residues. Germline V gene lookup returns CDR1 MGHRA and CDR2 YSYEKL. After removal of 1 base from V and 2 bases from J, the junction contained 10 bases not matched to a gene.

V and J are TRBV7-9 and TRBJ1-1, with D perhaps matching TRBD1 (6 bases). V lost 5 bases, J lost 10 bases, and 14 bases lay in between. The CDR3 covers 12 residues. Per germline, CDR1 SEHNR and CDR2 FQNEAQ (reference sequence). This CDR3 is CASSPQGYGAFF. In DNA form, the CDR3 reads TGTGCCAGCAGCCCCCAGGGGTATGGAGCTTTCTTT.

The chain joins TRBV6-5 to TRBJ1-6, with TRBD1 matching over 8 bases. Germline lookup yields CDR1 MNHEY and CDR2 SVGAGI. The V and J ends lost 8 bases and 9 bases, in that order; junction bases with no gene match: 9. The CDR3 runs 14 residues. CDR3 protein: CASRLDRVTSPLHF. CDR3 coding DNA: TGTGCCAGCCGATTGGACAGGGTAACTTCACCCCTCCACTTT.

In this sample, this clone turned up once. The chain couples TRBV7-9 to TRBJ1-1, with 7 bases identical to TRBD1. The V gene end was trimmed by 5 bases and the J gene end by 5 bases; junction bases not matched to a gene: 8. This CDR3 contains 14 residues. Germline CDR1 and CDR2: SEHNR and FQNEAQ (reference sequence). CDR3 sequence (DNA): TGTGCCAGCAGCAGTGACAGGGTTGGTACTGAAGCTTTCTTT. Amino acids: CASSSDRVGTEAFF.

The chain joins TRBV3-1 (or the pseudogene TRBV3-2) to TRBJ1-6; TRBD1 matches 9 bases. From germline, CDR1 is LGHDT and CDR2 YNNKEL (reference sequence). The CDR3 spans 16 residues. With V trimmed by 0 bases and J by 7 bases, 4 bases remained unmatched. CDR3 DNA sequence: TGTGCCAGCAGCCAAGAATATGGGACAGGGAATTCACCCCTCCACTTT. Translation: CASSQEYGTGNSPLHF.

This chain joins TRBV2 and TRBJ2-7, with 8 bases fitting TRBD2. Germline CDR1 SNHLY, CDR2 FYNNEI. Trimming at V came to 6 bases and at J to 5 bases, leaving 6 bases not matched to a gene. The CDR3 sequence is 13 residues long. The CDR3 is CASRRRGENEQYF. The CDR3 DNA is TGTGCCAGCAGAAGGCGGGGGGAAAACGAGCAGTACTTC. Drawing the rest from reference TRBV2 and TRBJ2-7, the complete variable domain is EPEVTQTPSHQVTQMGQEVILRCVPISNHLYFYWYRQILGQKVEFLVSFYNNEISEKSEIFDDQFSVERPDGSNFTLKIRSTKLEDSAMYFCASRRRGENEQYFGPGTRLTVT.

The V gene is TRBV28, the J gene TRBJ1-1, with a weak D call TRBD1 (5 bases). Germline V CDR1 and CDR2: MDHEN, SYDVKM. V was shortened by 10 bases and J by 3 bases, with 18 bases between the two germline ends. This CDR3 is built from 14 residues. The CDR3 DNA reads TGTGCCACAGCAGGGCCTCGGGCTCACACTGAAGCTTTCTTT. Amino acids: CATAGPRAHTEAFF.

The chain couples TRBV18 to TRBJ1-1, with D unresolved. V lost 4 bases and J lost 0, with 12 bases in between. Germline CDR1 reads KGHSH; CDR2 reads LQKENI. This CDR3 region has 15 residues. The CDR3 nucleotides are TGTGCCAGCTCACTGCAATACGGGGTGAACACTGAAGCTTTCTTT. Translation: CASSLQYGVNTEAFF.

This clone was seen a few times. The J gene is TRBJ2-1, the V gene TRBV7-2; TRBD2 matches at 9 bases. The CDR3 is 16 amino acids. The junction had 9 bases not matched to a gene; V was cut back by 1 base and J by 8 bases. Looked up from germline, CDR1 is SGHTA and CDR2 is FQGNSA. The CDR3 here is CASSLGVTSGIYEQFF. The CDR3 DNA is TGTGCCAGCAGCTTAGGGGTGACTAGCGGTATCTATGAGCAGTTCTTC.

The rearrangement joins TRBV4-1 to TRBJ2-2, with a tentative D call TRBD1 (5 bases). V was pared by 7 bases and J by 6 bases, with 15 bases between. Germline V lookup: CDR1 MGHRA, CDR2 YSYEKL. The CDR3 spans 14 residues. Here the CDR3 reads CASNLPGLSGELFF. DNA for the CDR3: TGCGCCAGCAATCTCCCAGGGCTTTCCGGGGAGCTGTTTTTT.

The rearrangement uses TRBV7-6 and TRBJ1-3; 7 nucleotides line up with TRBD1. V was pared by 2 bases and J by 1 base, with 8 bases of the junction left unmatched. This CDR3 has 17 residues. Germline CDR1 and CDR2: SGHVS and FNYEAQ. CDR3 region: CASSLRQGLFSGNTIYF. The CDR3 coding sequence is TGTGCCAGCAGCTTACGACAGGGCCTCTTTTCTGGAAACACCATATATTTT.

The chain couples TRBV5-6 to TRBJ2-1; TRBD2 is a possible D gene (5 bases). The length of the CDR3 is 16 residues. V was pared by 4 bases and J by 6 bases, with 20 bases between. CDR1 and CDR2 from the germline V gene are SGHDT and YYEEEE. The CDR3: CASSHTRLAPINEQFF. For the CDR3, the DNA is TGTGCCAGCAGCCACACTCGGTTAGCGCCGATCAATGAGCAGTTCTTC.

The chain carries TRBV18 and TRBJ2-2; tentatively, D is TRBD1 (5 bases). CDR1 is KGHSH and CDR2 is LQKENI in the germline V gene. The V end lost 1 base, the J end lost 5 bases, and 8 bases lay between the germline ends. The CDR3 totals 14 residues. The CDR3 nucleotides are TGTGCCAGCTCACCACGGGGCACGACCGGGGAGCTGTTTTTT. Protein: CASSPRGTTGELFF.

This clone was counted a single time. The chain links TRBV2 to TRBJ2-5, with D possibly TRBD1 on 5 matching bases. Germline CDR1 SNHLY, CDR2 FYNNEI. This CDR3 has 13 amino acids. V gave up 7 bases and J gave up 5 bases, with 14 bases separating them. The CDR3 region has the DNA TGTGCCAGCAATCCAGGGTTCGGGGAGACCCAGTACTTC. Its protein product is CASNPGFGETQYF.

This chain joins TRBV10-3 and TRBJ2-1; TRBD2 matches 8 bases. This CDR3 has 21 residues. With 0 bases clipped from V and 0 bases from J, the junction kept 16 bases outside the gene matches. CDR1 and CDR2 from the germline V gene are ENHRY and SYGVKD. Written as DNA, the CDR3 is TGTGCCATCAGTGAGTCGAATCGGGAAGTAGCGGGACTTAGCTCCTACAATGAGCAGTTCTTC. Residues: CAISESNREVAGLSSYNEQFF.

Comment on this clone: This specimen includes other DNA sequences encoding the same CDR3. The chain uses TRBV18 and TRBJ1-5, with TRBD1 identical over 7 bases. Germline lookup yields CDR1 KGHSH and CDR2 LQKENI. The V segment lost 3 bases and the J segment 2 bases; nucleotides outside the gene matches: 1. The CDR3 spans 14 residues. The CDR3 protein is CASSPQGGNQPQHF. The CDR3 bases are TGTGCCAGCTCACCCCAGGGGGGCAATCAGCCCCAGCATTTT.

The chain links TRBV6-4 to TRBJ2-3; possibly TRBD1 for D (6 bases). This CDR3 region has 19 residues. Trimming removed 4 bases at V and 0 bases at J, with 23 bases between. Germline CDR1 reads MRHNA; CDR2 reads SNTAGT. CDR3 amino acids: CASSASRSGARLSTDTQYF. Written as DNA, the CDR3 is TGTGCCAGCAGTGCCTCCCGCTCAGGGGCGCGCCTGAGCACAGATACGCAGTATTTT.

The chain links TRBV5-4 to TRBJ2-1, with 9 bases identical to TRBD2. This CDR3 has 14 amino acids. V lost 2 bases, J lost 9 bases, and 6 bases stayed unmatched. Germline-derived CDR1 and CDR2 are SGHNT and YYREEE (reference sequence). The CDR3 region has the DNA TGTGCCAGCAGCTTCGGCGGGAGGGTGGGTGAGCAGTTCTTC. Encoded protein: CASSFGGRVGEQFF.

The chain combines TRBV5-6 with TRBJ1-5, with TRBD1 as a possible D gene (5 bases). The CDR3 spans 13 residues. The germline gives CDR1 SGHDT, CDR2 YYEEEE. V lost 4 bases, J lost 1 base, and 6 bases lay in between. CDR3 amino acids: CASSPGSNQPQHF. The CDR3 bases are TGTGCCAGCAGCCCAGGGAGCAATCAGCCCCAGCATTTT. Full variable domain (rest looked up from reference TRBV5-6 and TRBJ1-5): DAGVTQSPTHLIKTRGQQVTLRCSPKSGHDTVSWYQQALGQGPQFIFQYYEEEERQRGNFPDRFSGHQFPNYSSELNVNALLLGDSALYLCASSPGSNQPQHFGDGTRLSIL.

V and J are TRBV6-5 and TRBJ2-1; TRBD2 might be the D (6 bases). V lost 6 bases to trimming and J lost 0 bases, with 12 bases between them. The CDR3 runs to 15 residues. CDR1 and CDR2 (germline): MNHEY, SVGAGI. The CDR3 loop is CASRGGVSSYNEQFF. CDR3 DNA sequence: TGTGCCAGCAGGGGCGGGGTAAGCTCCTACAATGAGCAGTTCTTC.

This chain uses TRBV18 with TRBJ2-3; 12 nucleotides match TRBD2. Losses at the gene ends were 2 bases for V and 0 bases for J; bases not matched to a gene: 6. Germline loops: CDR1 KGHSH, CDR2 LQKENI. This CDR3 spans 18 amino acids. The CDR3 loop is CASSPSTGTSGSTDTQYF. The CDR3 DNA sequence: TGTGCCAGCTCACCATCCACCGGGACTAGCGGGAGCACAGATACGCAGTATTTT.

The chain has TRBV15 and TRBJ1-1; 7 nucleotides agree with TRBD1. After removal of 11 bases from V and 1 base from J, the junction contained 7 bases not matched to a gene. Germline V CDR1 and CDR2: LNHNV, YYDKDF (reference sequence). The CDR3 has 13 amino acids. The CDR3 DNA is TGTGCCGCCTCGACAGGGACGAACACTGAAGCTTTCTTT. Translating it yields CAASTGTNTEAFF.

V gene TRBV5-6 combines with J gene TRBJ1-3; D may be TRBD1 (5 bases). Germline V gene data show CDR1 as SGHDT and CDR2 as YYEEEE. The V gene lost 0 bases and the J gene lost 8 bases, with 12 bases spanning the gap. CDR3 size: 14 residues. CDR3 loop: CASSLGQHRDTIYF. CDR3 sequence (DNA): TGTGCCAGCAGCTTGGGACAGCACCGAGACACCATATATTTT.

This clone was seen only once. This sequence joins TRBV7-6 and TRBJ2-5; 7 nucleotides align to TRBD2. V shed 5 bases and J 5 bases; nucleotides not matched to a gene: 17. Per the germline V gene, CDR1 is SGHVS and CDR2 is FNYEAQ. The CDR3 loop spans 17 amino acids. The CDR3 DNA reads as TGTGCCAGCAGCCTCCGGGCCTGGGGGGGGAGGCGGGAGACCCAGTACTTC. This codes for CASSLRAWGGRRETQYF.